Shown below are 4 T cell receptor beta chains from a single sample sequenced in a study of blood T cell repertoires in COVID-19. Assay used: immunoSEQ multiplex PCR; TCRdb lists only in-frame clones, some missing. This sample has 310,000 or so clones, with about 91% found just once. Material for sequencing was PBMCs or T cells enriched from blood (not recorded which). The receptors shown here come from a woman aged 18-29 years who had recovered from COVID-19.

The chain carries TRBV27 and TRBJ1-5; a possible D gene is TRBD1 (5 bases). This CDR3 is 16 amino acids long. Trimming removed 0 bases at V and 0 bases at J, with 9 bases between. Looked up from germline, CDR1 is MNHEY and CDR2 is SMNVEV (reference sequence). CDR3 residues: CASSLSIRDSNQPQHF. The CDR3 DNA sequence: TGTGCCAGCAGTTTATCGATCAGGGATAGCAATCAGCCCCAGCATTTT.

The J gene is TRBJ1-1, the V gene TRBV3-1 (or the pseudogene TRBV3-2), with D uncertain. This CDR3 comprises 13 residues. Trimming stripped 5 bases from V and 2 bases from J, with 9 bases between. Germline V gene sequence: CDR1 LGHDT, CDR2 YNNKEL (reference sequence). In nucleotides, the CDR3 is TGTGCCAGCAGCGCTTACTATAACACTGAAGCTTTCTTT. Its protein product is CASSAYYNTEAFF.

V usage is TRBV21-1 and J usage is TRBJ2-5; no check of the table's D call, TRBD1, against the DNA was made. TRBV21-1 counts as a pseudogene. CDR3 size: 14 residues. This chain's CDR3 is CASVSQGGQETQYF. The CDR3 DNA sequence: TGTGCCAGCGTGTCACAGGGGGGCCAAGAGACCCAGTACTTC.

The rearrangement links TRBV5-1 to TRBJ1-3; no firm D call. The V gene lost 4 bases and the J gene lost 0 bases, with 8 bases spanning the gap. Per the germline V gene, CDR1 is SGHRS and CDR2 is YFSETQ. The CDR3 covers 14 residues. DNA for the CDR3: TGCGCCAGCAGCATGTCGGTCTCTGGAAACACCATATATTTT. This gives the protein CASSMSVSGNTIYF.